A selection of T cell receptor beta chains follows, all from one sample in a study of a mutant IDH1 vaccine in newly diagnosed glioma. The method was immunoSEQ multiplex PCR; TCRdb's version includes in-frame clones alone and lacks a portion of them. This table has 92,000 or so clones, more than 65% appearing once. The specimen was PBMCs, collected from a glioma patient treated with radiotherapy, temozolomide or both. Receptors were obtained from a man aged 35 to 55 with glioma. Some clones in this sample may be carry-over from other donors' samples. Both conserved end residues are part of each CDR3. The order of the fields is J gene, V gene, CDR3 length, D gene, clone size, CDR3 protein, CDR3 DNA. The D gene is left open where the match is weak. The size entry is marked missing in some rows and otherwise reads once, few, many or a size class.

>TRBJ1-1|TRBV5-4|15|.|.
CASSPTGSGHTEAFF
TGTGCCAGCAGCCCTACAGGGTCTGGGCACACTGAAGCTTTCTTT
>TRBJ2-3|TRBV14|15|.|.
CASSQEWLAMDTQYF
TGTGCCAGCAGCCAAGAATGGCTAGCGATGGATACGCAGTATTTT
>TRBJ2-3|TRBV11-2|18|TRBD2|.
CASSLGHLLAASTDTQYF
TGTGCCAGCAGCTTAGGTCACCTACTAGCGGCAAGCACAGATACGCAGTATTTT
>TRBJ1-6|TRBV4-1|16|.|.
CASSPGPRRPNSPLHF
TGCGCCAGCAGCCCTGGGCCCAGGAGGCCGAATTCACCCCTCCACTTT
>TRBJ1-1|TRBV18|14|.|.
CASSPDRAYTEAFF
TGTGCCAGCTCCCCAGACCGGGCCTACACTGAAGCTTTCTTT
>TRBJ2-1|TRBV6-4|15|TRBD1|.
CASSNGNRGGDEQFF
TGTGCCAGCAGCAACGGGAACAGGGGTGGAGATGAGCAGTTCTTC
>TRBJ1-4|TRBV4-1|16|.|.
CASSQDNPVSGEKLFF
TGCGCCAGCAGCCAAGATAATCCGGTCTCAGGAGAAAAACTGTTTTTT
>TRBJ1-2|TRBV19|14|.|.
CASRVTAANYGYTF
TGTGCCAGTAGAGTGACAGCGGCTAACTATGGCTACACCTTC
>TRBJ1-5|TRBV30|16|.|few
CAWSIAGSNSNQPQHF
TGTGCCTGGAGTATAGCGGGGAGTAACAGCAATCAGCCCCAGCATTTT
>TRBJ1-5|TRBV10-3|17|.|.
CAISARGAVQGSQPQHF
TGTGCCATCAGTGCCCGTGGGGCGGTCCAGGGTTCGCAGCCCCAGCATTTT
>TRBJ2-7|TRBV5-6|14|.|once
CASSPPGRGTEQYF
TGTGCCAGCAGCCCCCCCGGAAGGGGTACCGAGCAGTACTTC
>TRBJ1-1|TRBV7-9|16|.|.
CASSQERSVGNTEAFF
TGTGCCAGCAGCCAAGAACGGTCTGTTGGCAACACTGAAGCTTTCTTT
>TRBJ2-7|TRBV15|14|TRBD1|.
CATSRDRGPYEQYF
TGTGCCACCAGCAGAGACAGGGGGCCCTACGAGCAGTACTTC
>TRBJ2-1|TRBV5-1|12|.|.
CASSLVVNEQFF
TGCGCCAGCAGCTTGGTGGTGAATGAGCAGTTCTTC
>TRBJ1-1|TRBV4-1|13|.|few
CASSRQTNTEAFF
TGCGCCAGCAGCAGGCAGACAAACACTGAAGCTTTCTTT
>TRBJ2-7|TRBV6-5|14|TRBD1|.
CASSYRTGNDEQYF
TGTGCCAGCAGTTACCGGACAGGGAACGACGAGCAGTACTTC
>TRBJ2-7|TRBV7-9|11|.|.
CASSLAGEQYF
TGTGCCAGCAGCTTAGCGGGAGAGCAGTACTTC
>TRBJ2-6|TRBV27|17|.|.
CASSLRQATSGANVLTF
TGTGCCAGCAGTTTAAGACAGGCCACCTCTGGGGCCAACGTCCTGACTTTC
>TRBJ2-3|TRBV7-2|15|.|once
CASSVGGSRTDTQYF
TGTGCCAGCAGCGTGGGGGGATCGCGCACAGATACGCAGTATTTT
>TRBJ2-7|TRBV5-8|14|TRBD2|few
CASSSRGGRYEQYF
TGTGCCAGCAGCTCCCGGGGGGGCCGCTACGAGCAGTACTTC
>TRBJ2-5|TRBV19|14|.|.
CASSRTEIQETQYF
TGTGCCAGTAGTAGGACAGAGATCCAAGAGACCCAGTACTTC
>TRBJ1-5|TRBV6-1|14|.|once
CASSRQPENQPQHF
TGTGCCAGCAGTAGGCAGCCGGAGAATCAGCCCCAGCATTTT
>TRBJ1-2|TRBV7-9|15|.|.
CASSLFEVAGLGYTF
TGTGCCAGCAGCTTATTTGAAGTTGCGGGGCTCGGCTACACCTTC
>TRBJ1-4|TRBV2|14|.|once
CASSRALTNEKLFF
TGTGCCAGCAGTAGAGCTTTAACTAATGAAAAACTGTTTTTT
>TRBJ2-3|TRBV5-5|16|.|.
CASSFGTLGVTDTQYF
TGTGCCAGCAGCTTTGGTACTCTGGGGGTCACAGATACGCAGTATTTT
>TRBJ2-2|TRBV30|17|TRBD2|.
CAWSAPPSGGFTGELFF
TGTGCCTGGAGTGCCCCTCCTAGCGGGGGGTTCACCGGGGAGCTGTTTTTT
>TRBJ2-2|TRBV6-5|15|.|.
CASSQRAGRTGELFF
TGTGCCAGCAGCCAACGGGCAGGGCGGACCGGGGAGCTGTTTTTT